This T cell receptor beta chain was sequenced in a study of ipilimumab plus nivolumab after autologous stem cell transplantation (dated by TCRdb to 2020 to 2022). General notes on the study: A median of roughly 5 ipilimumab doses and eight or nine nivolumab doses was received by trial patients. Included in the myeloma cohort were high-risk transplant-naive patients as well as patients relapsing within 3 years of a first autologous transplant. Patients with high-risk diffuse large B cell lymphoma, mature T cell lymphoma, or multiple myeloma undergoing autologous transplant were enrolled in the trial. The intent-to-treat population of the trial was made up of around 35 patients.

Ipilimumab was given at 1 mg/kg intravenously on day 1 of selected weeks, and checkpoint therapy started 14 to 28 days after autologous transplant. Nivolumab was administered at 3 mg/kg intravenously on day 1 of weeks 1, 4, 7, 10, and every two weeks through week 26. The study was a Phase Ib clinical trial testing combined checkpoint inhibition with ipilimumab and nivolumab as consolidation after autologous stem cell transplantation. Note on this clone: The clone's antigen remains unknown. No base-level quality is on record; no much larger clone is a single base apart.

The library was generated by the immunoSEQ multiplex PCR assay. TCRdb carries this immuneACCESS record with in-frame sequences only. Its versions omit some clonotypes, under half of them owing to an unresolved V gene in the studies checked, with the rest unexplained. The sample profile shows about 9,200 clones; almost 70% of them were found once. The ten largest clonotypes hold 15% to 20% of the sample. Overall study results and their limits: The authors concluded that combined checkpoint inhibition appeared tolerable when used as consolidation after transplant. The authors stated that profiles of the T cell receptor repertoire, regulatory T cell phenotype and gut microbiota provided a biologic rationale for studying this approach further.

The CDR3 spans 18 residues, from the cysteine through the phenylalanine. Only CDR3 DNA remains: 54 bases, in frame from the first base. From a lookup of the germline V gene (reference sequence), CDR1 and CDR2 are SEHNR and FQNEAQ. From V the trimming removes 1 base and from J it removes 2 bases, while the gene matches leave 4 bases of the junction unaccounted for. Rearrangement joined TRBV7-9 to TRBJ2-1; 14 bases in the middle match TRBD2. This clonotype was obtained from a female donor with multiple myeloma. Sample: PBMCs, taken in a trial of ipilimumab plus nivolumab as post-transplant consolidation. The sequenced DNA: TGTGCCAGCAGCTTAGTTAGACTAGCGGGAGGGCCCTACAATGAGCAGTTCTTC. This encodes CASSLVRLAGGPYNEQFF.